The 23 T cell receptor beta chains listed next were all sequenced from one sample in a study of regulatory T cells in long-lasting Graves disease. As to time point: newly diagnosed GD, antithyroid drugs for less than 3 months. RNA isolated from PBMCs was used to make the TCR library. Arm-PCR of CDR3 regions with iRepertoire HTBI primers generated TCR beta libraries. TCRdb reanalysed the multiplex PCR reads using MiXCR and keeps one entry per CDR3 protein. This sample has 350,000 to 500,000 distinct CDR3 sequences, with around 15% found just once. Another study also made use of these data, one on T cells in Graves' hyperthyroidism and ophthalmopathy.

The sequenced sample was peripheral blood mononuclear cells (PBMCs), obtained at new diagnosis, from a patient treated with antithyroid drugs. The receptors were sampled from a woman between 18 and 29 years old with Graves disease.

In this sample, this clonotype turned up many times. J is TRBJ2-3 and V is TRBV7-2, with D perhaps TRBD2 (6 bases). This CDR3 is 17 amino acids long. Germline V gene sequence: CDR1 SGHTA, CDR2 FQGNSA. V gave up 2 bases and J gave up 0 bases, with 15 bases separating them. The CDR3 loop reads CASSLWREATSTDTQYF. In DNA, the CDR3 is TGTGCCAGCAGCTTATGGCGGGAAGCAACTAGCACAGATACGCAGTATTTT.

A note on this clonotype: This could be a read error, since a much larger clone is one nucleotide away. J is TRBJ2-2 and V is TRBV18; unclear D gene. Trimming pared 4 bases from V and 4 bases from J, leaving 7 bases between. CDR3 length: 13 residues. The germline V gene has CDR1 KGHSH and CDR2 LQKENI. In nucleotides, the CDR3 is TGTGCCAGCTCACTACCGGCCACCGGGGAGCTGTTTTTT. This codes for CASSLPATGELFF.

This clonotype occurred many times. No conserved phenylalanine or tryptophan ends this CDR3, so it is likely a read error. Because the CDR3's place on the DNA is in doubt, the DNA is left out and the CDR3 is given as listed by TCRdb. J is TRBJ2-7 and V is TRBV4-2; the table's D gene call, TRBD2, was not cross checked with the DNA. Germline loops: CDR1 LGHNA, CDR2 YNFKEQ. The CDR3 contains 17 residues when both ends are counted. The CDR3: CASSQDLPELAGALGSA.

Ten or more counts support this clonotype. CDR3 nucleotide sequence: TGTGCCAGCAGTTACTCGGGGGAGGGAGTTACGCAGTATTTT. It specifies CASSYSGEGVTQYF. This chain links TRBV6-6 with TRBJ2-3; 7 positions agree with TRBD2. CDR3 length equals 14 residues. The junction had 5 bases not matched to a gene; V was cut back by 0 bases and J by 8 bases. The V gene's germline CDR1 is MNHNY and CDR2 SVGAGI (reference sequence).

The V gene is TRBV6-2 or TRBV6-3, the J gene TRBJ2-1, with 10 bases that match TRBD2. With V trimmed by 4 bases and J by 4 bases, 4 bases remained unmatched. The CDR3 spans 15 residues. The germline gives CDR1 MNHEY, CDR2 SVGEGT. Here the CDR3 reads CASSSSGRKYNEQFF. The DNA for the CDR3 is TGTGCCAGCAGTTCTAGCGGGAGAAAGTACAATGAGCAGTTCTTC.

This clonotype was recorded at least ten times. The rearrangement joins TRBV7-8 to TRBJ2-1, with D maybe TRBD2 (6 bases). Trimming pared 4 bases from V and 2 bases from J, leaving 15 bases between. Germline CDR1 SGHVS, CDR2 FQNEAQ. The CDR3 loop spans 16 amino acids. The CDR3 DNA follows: TGTGCCAGCAGCTCCAAGCGGGTTCCAGCCTACAATGAGCAGTTCTTC. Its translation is CASSSKRVPAYNEQFF.

The CDR3 DNA sequence: TGCGCCAGCAGGGGACAGGCCGGGGTTTCACCCCTCCACTTT. It translates to CASRGQAGVSPLHF. This chain joins TRBV10-2 and TRBJ1-6; TRBD1 matches at 8 bases. V gave up 6 bases and J gave up 9 bases; unmatched junction bases: 7. The germline V gene has CDR1 WSHSY and CDR2 SAAADI. The CDR3 sequence is 14 residues long.

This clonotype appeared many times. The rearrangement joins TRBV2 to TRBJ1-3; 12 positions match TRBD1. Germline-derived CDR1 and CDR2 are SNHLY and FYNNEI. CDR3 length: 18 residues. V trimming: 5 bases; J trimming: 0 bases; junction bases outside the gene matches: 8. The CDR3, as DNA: TGTGCCAGCAGTCCGGGACAGGGGGCAACAAGCTCTGGAAACACCATATATTTT. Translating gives CASSPGQGATSSGNTIYF.

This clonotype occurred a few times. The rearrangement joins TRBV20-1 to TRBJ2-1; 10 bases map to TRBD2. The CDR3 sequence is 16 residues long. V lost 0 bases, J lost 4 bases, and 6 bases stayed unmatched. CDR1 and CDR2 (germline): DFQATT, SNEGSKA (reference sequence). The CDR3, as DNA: TGCAGTGCTAGAGATCGAACTAGCGGGGCTTACAATGAGCAGTTCTTC. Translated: CSARDRTSGAYNEQFF.

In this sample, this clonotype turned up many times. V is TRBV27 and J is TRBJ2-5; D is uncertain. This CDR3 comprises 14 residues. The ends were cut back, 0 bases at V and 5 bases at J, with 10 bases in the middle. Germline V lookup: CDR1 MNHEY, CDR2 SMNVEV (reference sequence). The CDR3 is CASSLSPLRETQYF. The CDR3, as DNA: TGTGCCAGCAGTTTATCGCCCCTCAGGGAGACCCAGTACTTC.

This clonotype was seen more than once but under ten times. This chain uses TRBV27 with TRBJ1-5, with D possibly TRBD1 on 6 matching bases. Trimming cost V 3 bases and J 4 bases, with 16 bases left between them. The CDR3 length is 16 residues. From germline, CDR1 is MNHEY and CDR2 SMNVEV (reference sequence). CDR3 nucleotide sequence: TGTGCCAGCAGTTTGGTCGGGACAACTTCTAATCAGCCCCAGCATTTT. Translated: CASSLVGTTSNQPQHF.

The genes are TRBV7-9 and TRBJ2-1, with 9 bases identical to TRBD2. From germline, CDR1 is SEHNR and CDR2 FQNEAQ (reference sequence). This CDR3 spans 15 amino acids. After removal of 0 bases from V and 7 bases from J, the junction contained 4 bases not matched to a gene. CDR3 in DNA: TGTGCCAGCAGCTTAGCAAGGACTAGCGTTAATGAGCAGTTCTTC. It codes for CASSLARTSVNEQFF. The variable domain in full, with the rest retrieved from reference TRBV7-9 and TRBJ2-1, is DTGVSQNPRHKITKRGQNVTFRCDPISEHNRLYWYRQTLGQGPEFLTYFQNEAQLEKSRLLSDRFSAERPKGSFSTLEIQRTEQGDSAMYLCASSLARTSVNEQFFGPGTRLTVL.

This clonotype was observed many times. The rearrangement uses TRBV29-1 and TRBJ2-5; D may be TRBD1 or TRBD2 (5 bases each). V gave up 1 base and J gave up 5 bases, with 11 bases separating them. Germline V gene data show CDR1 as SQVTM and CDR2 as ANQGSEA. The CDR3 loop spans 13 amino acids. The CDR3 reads CSVEGGSGETQYF. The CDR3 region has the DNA TGCAGCGTTGAAGGGGGGTCAGGGGAGACCCAGTACTTC.

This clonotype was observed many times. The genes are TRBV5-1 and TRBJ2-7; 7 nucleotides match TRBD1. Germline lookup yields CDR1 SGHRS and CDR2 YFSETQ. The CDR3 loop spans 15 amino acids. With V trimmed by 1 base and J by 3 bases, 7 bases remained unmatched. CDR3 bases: TGCGCCAGCAGCTTGTTATATGGGACAGACTACGAGCAGTACTTC. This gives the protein CASSLLYGTDYEQYF.

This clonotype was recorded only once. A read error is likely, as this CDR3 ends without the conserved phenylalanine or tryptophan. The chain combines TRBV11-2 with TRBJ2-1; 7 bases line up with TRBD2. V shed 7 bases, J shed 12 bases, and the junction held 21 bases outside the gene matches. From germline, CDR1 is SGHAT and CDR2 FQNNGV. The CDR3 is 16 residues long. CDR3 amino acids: CASIPGVAGRGDGQFL. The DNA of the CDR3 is TGTGCCAGCATCCCTGGGGTAGCGGGTCGTGGGGATGGGCAGTTCCTC.

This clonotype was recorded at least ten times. The CDR3 is CASSLRSGRSNEQFF. CDR3 DNA sequence: TGTGCCAGCAGCTTGCGAAGCGGGAGATCCAATGAGCAGTTCTTC. The rearrangement links TRBV11-1 to TRBJ2-1; TRBD2 matches at 8 bases. J was trimmed by 6 bases and V by 3 bases; bases with no gene match: 7. Germline assignment: CDR1 SGHAT and CDR2 FQDESV (reference sequence). CDR3 length: 15 amino acids.

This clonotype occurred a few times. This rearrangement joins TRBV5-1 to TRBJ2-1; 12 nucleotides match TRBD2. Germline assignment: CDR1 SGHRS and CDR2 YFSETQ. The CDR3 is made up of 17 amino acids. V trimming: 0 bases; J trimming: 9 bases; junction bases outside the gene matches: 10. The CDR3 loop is CASSLDPGLAGRSEQFF. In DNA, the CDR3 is TGCGCCAGCAGCTTGGACCCGGGACTAGCGGGTAGGAGTGAGCAGTTCTTC.

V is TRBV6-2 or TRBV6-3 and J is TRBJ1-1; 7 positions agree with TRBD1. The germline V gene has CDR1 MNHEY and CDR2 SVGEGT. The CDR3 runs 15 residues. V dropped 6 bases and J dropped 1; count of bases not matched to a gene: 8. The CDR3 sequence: CASRPPTGENTEAFF. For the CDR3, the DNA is TGTGCCAGCAGGCCCCCCACAGGGGAGAACACTGAAGCTTTCTTT.

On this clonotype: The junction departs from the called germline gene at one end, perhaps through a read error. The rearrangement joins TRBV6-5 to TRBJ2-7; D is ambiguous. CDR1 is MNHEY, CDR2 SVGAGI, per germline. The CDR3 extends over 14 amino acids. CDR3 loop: CASSSPLGSSEQYF. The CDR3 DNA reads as TGTGCCAGCAGTTCCCCCCTGGGGTCCTCCGAGCAGTACTTC.

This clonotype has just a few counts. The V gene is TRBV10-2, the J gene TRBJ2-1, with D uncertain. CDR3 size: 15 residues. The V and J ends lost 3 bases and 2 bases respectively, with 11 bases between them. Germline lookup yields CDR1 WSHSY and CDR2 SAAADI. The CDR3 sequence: CASSDLAVTYNEQFF. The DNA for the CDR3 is TGCGCCAGCAGTGATTTGGCTGTTACCTACAATGAGCAGTTCTTC.

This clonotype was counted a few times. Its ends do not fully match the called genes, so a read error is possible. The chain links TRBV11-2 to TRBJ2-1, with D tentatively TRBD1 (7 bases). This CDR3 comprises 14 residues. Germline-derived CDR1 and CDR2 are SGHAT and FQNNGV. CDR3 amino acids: CASSQEGTDNEQFF. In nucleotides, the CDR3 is TGCGCCAGCAGCCAGGAGGGGACAGACAATGAGCAGTTCTTC.

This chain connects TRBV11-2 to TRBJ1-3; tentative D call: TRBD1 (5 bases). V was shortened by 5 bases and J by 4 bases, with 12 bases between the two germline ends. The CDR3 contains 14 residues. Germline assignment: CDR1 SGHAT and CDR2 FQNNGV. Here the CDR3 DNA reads TGTGCCAGCAGCCGGACAAGGGGCGGAAACACCATATATTTT. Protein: CASSRTRGGNTIYF.

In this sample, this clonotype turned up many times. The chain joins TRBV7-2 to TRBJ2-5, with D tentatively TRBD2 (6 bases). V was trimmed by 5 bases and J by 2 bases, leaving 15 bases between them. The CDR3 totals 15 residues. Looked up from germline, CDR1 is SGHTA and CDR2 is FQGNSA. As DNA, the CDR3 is TGTGCCAGCAGCGAGCAAGGAGGGCGACAAGAGACCCAGTACTTC. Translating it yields CASSEQGGRQETQYF.